The 17 T cell receptor beta chains presented below share a single source sample, sequenced in a study of CD8+ T cells in alopecia areata. Extracted from the samples, RNA was reverse transcribed into cDNA to serve as the sequencing template. Produced via immunoSEQ multiplex PCR; TCRdb's table is partial and in-frame only. The sample shows some 95,000 clones, about 40% of them seen only once. Specimen: CD4+ T cells sorted from blood. The receptors originated from a human donor with alopecia areata.

V gene TRBV5-1 combines with J gene TRBJ2-2, with 14 bases lining up with TRBD2. J lost 0 bases, V lost 0 bases, and 4 bases had no gene match. Per the germline V gene, CDR1 is SGHRS and CDR2 is YFSETQ. This CDR3 region has 19 residues. The CDR3 reads CASSLAGTSGGTNTGELFF. The CDR3 bases are TGCGCCAGCAGCTTGGCCGGGACTAGCGGGGGAACGAACACCGGGGAGCTGTTTTTT.

This clone was counted only a few times. The chain recombines TRBV7-2 with TRBJ2-7, with D possibly being TRBD1 (6 bases). The CDR3 length is 15 residues. The ends were cut back, 1 base at V and 3 bases at J, with 13 bases in the middle. The germline V gene encodes CDR1 SGHTA and CDR2 FQGNSA. This CDR3 reads CASSLGLQGLYEQYF. The CDR3 DNA follows: TGTGCCAGCAGCTTAGGGCTACAGGGTCTCTACGAGCAGTACTTC.

There are a few counts of this clone. In DNA, the CDR3 is TGTGCCAGTAGTAGGGAACGGTTAGGCAAGCAGTTCTTC. It is translated as CASSRERLGKQFF. This sequence joins TRBV19 and TRBJ2-1; D not resolved. The germline V gene has CDR1 LNHDA and CDR2 SQIVND (reference sequence). The V end was cut by 4 bases, the J end by 11 bases, with 15 bases between. This CDR3 is built from 13 residues.

In this sample, this clone turned up a few times. J is TRBJ2-7 and V is TRBV29-1, with 11 bases identical to TRBD1. Germline V gene sequence: CDR1 SQVTM, CDR2 ANQGSEA. V dropped 5 bases and J dropped 5; count of bases not matched to a gene: 8. This CDR3 region has 14 residues. Written as DNA, the CDR3 is TGCAGCGTTAATCGAGGACAGGGGGCGAACGAGCAGTACTTC. Encoded protein: CSVNRGQGANEQYF.

This clone came up a few times. V usage is TRBV23-1 and J usage is TRBJ1-1, with a possible D match to TRBD1 (5 bases). TRBV23-1 is known as an ORF, though its function is uncertain. CDR3 size: 14 residues. Between the trimmed V and J ends, which lost 8 bases and 0 bases, there was a span of 13 bases. The CDR3 loop reads CASGGEGLNTEAFF. DNA of the CDR3: TGCGCCAGCGGAGGGGAAGGGTTGAACACTGAAGCTTTCTTT.

This chain joins TRBV2 and TRBJ2-7, with 8 bases matching TRBD1. V was pared by 7 bases and J by 5 bases, with 4 bases of the junction left unmatched. CDR3 length: 12 residues. Germline lookup yields CDR1 SNHLY and CDR2 FYNNEI. CDR3 nucleotides: TGTGCCAGCACCCGGACAGGGAACGAGCAGTACTTC. It codes for CASTRTGNEQYF.

The rearrangement uses TRBV30 and TRBJ1-1, with D unclear. Trimming pared 5 bases from V and 7 bases from J, leaving 11 bases between. The length of the CDR3 is 11 residues. Germline lookup yields CDR1 GTSNPN and CDR2 SVGIG (reference sequence). The CDR3 sequence is CAWQQRFEAFF. The DNA for the CDR3 is TGTGCCTGGCAACAGAGGTTTGAAGCTTTCTTT.

This chain uses TRBV5-4 with TRBJ2-3, with D unresolved. CDR3 length: 12 amino acids. Germline V lookup: CDR1 SGHNT, CDR2 YYREEE (reference sequence). Trimming shortened V by 4 bases and J by 4 bases, and 7 bases separated the two germline ends. The CDR3 coding sequence is TGTGCCAGCAGCATGCGACCAGATACGCAGTATTTT. Residues: CASSMRPDTQYF. Looking up the rest from reference TRBV5-4 and TRBJ2-3 gives the full variable domain: ETGVTQSPTHLIKTRGQQVTLRCSSQSGHNTVSWYQQALGQGPQFIFQYYREEENGRGNFPPRFSGLQFPNYSSELNVNALELDDSALYLCASSMRPDTQYFGPGTRLTVL.

This rearrangement joins TRBV5-4 to TRBJ2-1; a possible D gene is TRBD2 (5 bases). The V and J ends lost 1 base and 7 bases respectively, with 12 bases between them. The CDR3 sequence is 14 residues long. Germline assignment: CDR1 SGHNT and CDR2 YYREEE (reference sequence). The CDR3 DNA follows: TGTGCCAGCAGCTTGAGACTCCCGGGGAATGAGCAGTTCTTC. Its protein is CASSLRLPGNEQFF. Supplemented by reference TRBV5-4 and TRBJ2-1, the full variable domain reads ETGVTQSPTHLIKTRGQQVTLRCSSQSGHNTVSWYQQALGQGPQFIFQYYREEENGRGNFPPRFSGLQFPNYSSELNVNALELDDSALYLCASSLRLPGNEQFFGPGTRLTVL.

This clone has only a few counts. The rearrangement uses TRBV18 and TRBJ2-3, with 8 bases identical to TRBD1. The ends lost 2 bases at V and 6 bases at J; junction bases unmatched: 7. Germline values: CDR1 KGHSH, CDR2 LQKENI. The CDR3 length is 15 residues. DNA for the CDR3: TGTGCCAGCTCACCAGTCGGACAGGGTCGGGATACGCAGTATTTT. It translates to CASSPVGQGRDTQYF. Variable domain in full (rest from reference TRBV18 and TRBJ2-3): NAGVMQNPRHLVRRRGQEARLRCSPMKGHSHVYWYRQLPEEGLKFMVYLQKENIIDESGMPKERFSAEFPKEGPSILRIQQVVRGDSAAYFCASSPVGQGRDTQYFGPGTRLTVL.

The rearrangement links TRBV29-1 to TRBJ1-1; D might be TRBD1 (6 bases). Germline V gene data show CDR1 as SQVTM and CDR2 as ANQGSEA. Trimming removed 6 bases at V and 7 bases at J, with 18 bases between. This CDR3 contains 13 residues. CDR3 protein: CSVTTGGDGEAFF. CDR3 in DNA: TGCAGCGTAACGACAGGTGGGGACGGTGAAGCTTTCTTT.

Of note for this clone: Possible read error: a much larger clone is one base away. The chain joins TRBV20-1 to TRBJ2-7; tentatively, D is TRBD2 (6 bases). Deletions cut 3 bases from V and 3 bases from J, with 6 bases between. This CDR3 has 11 amino acids. CDR1 and CDR2 from the germline V gene are DFQATT and SNEGSKA (reference sequence). In DNA form, the CDR3 reads TGCAGTGCTAGCGGGAGCTACGAGCAGTACTTC. This encodes CSASGSYEQYF.

The rearrangement joins TRBV29-1 to TRBJ2-7; D may be TRBD1 (6 bases). Trimming removed 5 bases at V and 7 bases at J, with 9 bases between. CDR1 SQVTM and CDR2 ANQGSEA come from the germline V gene. There are 10 residues in the CDR3. The CDR3 DNA sequence: TGCAGCGTTAGAAGGGGGGAGCAGTACTTC. Amino acid sequence: CSVRRGEQYF.

The rearrangement uses TRBV6-6 and TRBJ1-1; D is unclear. V lost 6 bases to trimming and J lost 11 bases, with 13 bases between them. The CDR3 spans 11 residues. The germline V gene has CDR1 MNHNY and CDR2 SVGAGI (reference sequence). Here the CDR3 DNA reads TGTGCCAGCAGACAGCCCGATTCCGCTTTCTTT. Its protein product is CASRQPDSAFF.

The sample holds a few counts of this clone. The rearrangement links TRBV29-1 to TRBJ2-5; unclear D gene. Trimming cost V 7 bases and J 7 bases, with 13 bases left between them. The CDR3 extends over 11 amino acids. Germline CDR1 SQVTM, CDR2 ANQGSEA. CDR3 nucleotides: TGCAGCGCTACCCGCCCGGGGACCCAGTACTTC. This encodes CSATRPGTQYF.

The chain carries TRBV11-2 and TRBJ2-3, with 12 bases that match TRBD2. CDR3 length: 18 residues. The V segment lost 3 bases and the J segment 4 bases; nucleotides outside the gene matches: 11. CDR1 is SGHAT and CDR2 is FQNNGV in the germline V gene. This CDR3 reads CASSFGLAGRSRADTQYF. The DNA for the CDR3 is TGTGCCAGCAGCTTCGGACTAGCGGGGAGGTCGAGGGCAGATACGCAGTATTTT.

The chain is built from TRBV28 and TRBJ1-2; perhaps TRBD1 as D (5 bases). Germline-derived CDR1 and CDR2 are MDHEN and SYDVKM. Trimming left V 6 bases short and J 6 bases short, with 14 bases between. The CDR3 has 13 residues. The CDR3 DNA reads TGTGCCAGCAGCTCCGGTGGGGCGCATGGCTACACCTTC. It yields the protein CASSSGGAHGYTF.